Each of the 9 T cell receptor beta chains below was sequenced from the same sample in a study of memory CD4+ T cells and cytomegalovirus serostatus. Clones were read by immunoSEQ multiplex PCR, and TCRdb kept only the in-frame ones, dropping some. The sample comprises some 95,000 clones, around 80% of which are singletons, and 3.6% rests with the top ten. The sort gate was single viable CD3+CD4+CD8-CD45RO+ cells for memory CD4+ T cells. Sequencing input: memory CD4+ T cells from blood. The receptors shown here come from an adult in good health and CMV-seropositive.

This chain connects TRBV5-1 to TRBJ1-5; tentatively, D is TRBD1 (5 bases). The CDR3 covers 14 residues. Between the trimmed V and J ends, which lost 0 bases and 7 bases, there was a span of 11 bases. Per germline, CDR1 SGHRS and CDR2 YFSETQ. In nucleotides, the CDR3 is TGCGCCAGCAGCTTGGAACCAGGGCCCCAGCCCCAGCATTTT. Translated: CASSLEPGPQPQHF.

This chain links TRBV28 with TRBJ1-5; weak D call: TRBD1 (5 bases). V was cut by 6 bases and J by 3 bases, with 21 bases left in between. The germline gives CDR1 MDHEN, CDR2 SYDVKM. CDR3 length: 17 amino acids. The DNA of the CDR3 is TGTGCCAGCAGATCTACGTTGGGCCGGGGGGACAATCAGCCCCAGCATTTT. Translated: CASRSTLGRGDNQPQHF.

This clone has only a few counts. The V gene is TRBV30, the J gene TRBJ2-1; tentatively, D is TRBD2 (6 bases). This CDR3 is built from 14 residues. V lost 7 bases, J lost 4 bases, and 17 bases lay in between. Germline lookup yields CDR1 GTSNPN and CDR2 SVGIG (reference sequence). CDR3 DNA: TGTGCCTCCTCTGGAGGGGCTGGGTACAATGAGCAGTTCTTC. It codes for CASSGGAGYNEQFF.

The chain uses TRBV5-1 and TRBJ1-4; no clear D gene. The V end was cut by 2 bases, the J end by 0 bases, with 5 bases between. CDR1 and CDR2 from the germline V gene are SGHRS and YFSETQ. This CDR3 is 14 amino acids long. CDR3 coding DNA: TGCGCCAGCAGCTTAATTGCAACTAATGAAAAACTGTTTTTT. Encoded protein: CASSLIATNEKLFF. The variable domain in full, with the rest retrieved from reference TRBV5-1 and TRBJ1-4, is KAGVTQTPRYLIKTRGQQVTLSCSPISGHRSVSWYQQTPGQGLQFLFEYFSETQRNKGNFPGRFSGRQFSNSRSEMNVSTLELGDSALYLCASSLIATNEKLFFGSGTQLSVL.

V usage is TRBV6-1 and J usage is TRBJ1-4; no clear D. Germline CDR1 MNHNS, CDR2 SASEGT. The V and J ends lost 6 bases and 7 bases respectively, with 6 bases between them. There are 11 residues in the CDR3. CDR3 amino acids: CASSFGEKLFF. CDR3 DNA sequence: TGTGCCAGCAGCTTTGGTGAAAAACTGTTTTTT.

CDR3 in DNA: TGTGCCAGCAGTGGGGACAGGAGGGAGACCCAGTACTTC. It codes for CASSGDRRETQYF. The chain recombines TRBV2 with TRBJ2-5; TRBD1 matches 8 bases. The CDR3 loop spans 13 amino acids. Per the germline V gene, CDR1 is SNHLY and CDR2 is FYNNEI. V gave up 4 bases and J gave up 5 bases; unmatched junction bases: 3.

The chain combines TRBV28 with TRBJ1-2, with 11 bases lining up with TRBD1. This CDR3 comprises 18 residues. Germline-derived CDR1 and CDR2 are MDHEN and SYDVKM. V lost 1 base and J lost 5; bases outside the gene matches: 12. CDR3 nucleotides: TGTGCCAGCAGTTTATCCCGGACAGGGGGCCTCTCAAGGTATGGCTACACCTTC. This codes for CASSLSRTGGLSRYGYTF.

This chain connects TRBV10-1 to TRBJ2-5; 8 positions match TRBD2. The CDR3 has 13 residues. Looked up from germline, CDR1 is WNHNN and CDR2 is SYGVQD (reference sequence). The CDR3 region has the DNA TGCCTGGAGTCCAGCGGGAGTTATGAGACCCAGTACTTC. Translated: CLESSGSYETQYF.

The chain is built from TRBV5-1 and TRBJ2-2, with 7 bases that match TRBD1. This CDR3 region has 15 residues. The germline CDR1 and CDR2 sequences are SGHRS and YFSETQ. J was trimmed by 4 bases and V by 4 bases; bases with no gene match: 7. CDR3 nucleotide sequence: TGCGCCAGCAGCCAGGCACAGGGGAGCACCGGGGAGCTGTTTTTT. Translating gives CASSQAQGSTGELFF.